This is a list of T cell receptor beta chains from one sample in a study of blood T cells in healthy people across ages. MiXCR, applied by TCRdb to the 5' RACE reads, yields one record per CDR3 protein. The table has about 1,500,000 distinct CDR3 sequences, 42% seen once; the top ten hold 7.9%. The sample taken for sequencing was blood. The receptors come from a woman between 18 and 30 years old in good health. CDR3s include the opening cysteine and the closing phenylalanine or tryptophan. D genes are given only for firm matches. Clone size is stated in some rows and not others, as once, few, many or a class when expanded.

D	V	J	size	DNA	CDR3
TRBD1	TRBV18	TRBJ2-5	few	TGTGCCAGCTCACCGCCGAGAGGGACAGACCAAGAGACCCAGTACTTC	CASSPPRGTDQETQYF
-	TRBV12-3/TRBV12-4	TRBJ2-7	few	TGTGCCAGCAGTAGTACTGAAGTCTACGAGCAGTACTTC	CASSSTEVYEQYF
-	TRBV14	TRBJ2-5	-	TGTGCCAGCAGCCAAGCACAGGCCCAGTACTTC	CASSQAQAQYF
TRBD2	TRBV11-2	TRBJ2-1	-	TGTGCCAGCAGCTTAATAGCCCCACGGGGGGGTGAGCAGTTCTTC	CASSLIAPRGGEQFF
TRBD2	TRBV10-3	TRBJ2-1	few	TGTGCCATCAGTCCCGGACTAGCGGGGGGGGATGAGCAGTTCTTC	CAISPGLAGGDEQFF
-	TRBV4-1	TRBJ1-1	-	TGCGCCAGCAGCCAAGCCGGGGGCTACACTGAAGCTTTCTTT	CASSQAGGYTEAFF
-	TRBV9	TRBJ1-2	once	TGTGCCAGCAGCGGAGGTCAGGGGCGAGATGGCTACACCTTC	CASSGGQGRDGYTF
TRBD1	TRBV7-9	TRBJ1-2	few	TGTGCCAGCAGCACGGCCAACAGGGGGACGAATGGCTACACCTTC	CASSTANRGTNGYTF
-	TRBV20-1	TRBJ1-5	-	TGCAGTGCTAGACTATGGGACACGAATCAGCCCCAGCATTTT	CSARLWDTNQPQHF
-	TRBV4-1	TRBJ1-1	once	TGCGCCAGCAGCCAAGGTGGGACGGTCACTGAAGCTTTCTTT	CASSQGGTVTEAFF
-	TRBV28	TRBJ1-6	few	TGTGCCAGCACCGAGGAGGGATGGAATTCACCCCTCCACTTT	CASTEEGWNSPLHF
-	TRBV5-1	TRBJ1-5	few	TGCGCCAGCAGCGTGGTGGGCAATCAGCCCCAGCATTTT	CASSVVGNQPQHF
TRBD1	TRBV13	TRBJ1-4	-	TGTGCCAGCACCGTAAAAACAGGGACAGGGCACGAAAAACTGTTTTTT	CASTVKTGTGHEKLFF
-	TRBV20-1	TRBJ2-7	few	TGCAGTGCTAGCGACTATTCCTACGAGCAGTACTTC	CSASDYSYEQYF
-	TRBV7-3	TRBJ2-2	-	TGTGCCAGCAGCTTAAGTTCGGGCCCCGGGGAGCTGTTTTTT	CASSLSSGPGELFF
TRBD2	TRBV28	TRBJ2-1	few	TGTGCCAGCAGTATTACTAGCGGGAATTACAATGAGCAGTTCTTC	CASSITSGNYNEQFF
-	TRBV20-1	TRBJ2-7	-	TGCAGTGACGTCAGGGATGTATCCTACGAGCAGTACTTC	CSDVRDVSYEQYF
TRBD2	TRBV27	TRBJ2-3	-	TGTGCCAGCAGTTTATCGGCCCGGCGGGAGCTGGCAGATACGCAGTATTTT	CASSLSARRELADTQYF
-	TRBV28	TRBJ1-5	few	TGTGCCACAACAGCCGCTAATCGGGGGTCCCGACAGCCCCAGCATTTT	CATTAANRGSRQPQHF
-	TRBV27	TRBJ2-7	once	TGTGCCAGCAGCTGGCCTCACGCCCACGAGCAGTACTTC	CASSWPHAHEQYF
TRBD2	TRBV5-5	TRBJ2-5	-	TGTGCCAGCAGCTGGAGCGGGGGGGAAAATGAGCAGTACTTC	CASSWSGGENEQYF
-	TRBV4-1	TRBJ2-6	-	TGCGCCAGCAGCCAAGGGGGACGCCCCTCTGGGGCCAACGTCCTGACTTTC	CASSQGGRPSGANVLTF
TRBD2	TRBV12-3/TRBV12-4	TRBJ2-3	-	TGTGCCAGCGGTTTAACTCACCTAGCGGGGGCGACCACAGATACGCAGTATTTT	CASGLTHLAGATTDTQYF
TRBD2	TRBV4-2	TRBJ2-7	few	TGTGCCAGCAGCCAAGAAGGACTAGCGGGGGGCCACTACGAGCAGTACTTC	CASSQEGLAGGHYEQYF
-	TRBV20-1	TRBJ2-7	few	TGCAGTGCCTCCCCCTCCCTAGCGCTGAGCTCCTACGAGCAGTACTTC	CSASPSLALSSYEQYF
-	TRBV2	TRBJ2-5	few	TGTGCCAGCAGTGAAGCTGAGTACCAAGAGACCCAGTACTTC	CASSEAEYQETQYF
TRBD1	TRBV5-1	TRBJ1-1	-	TGCGCCAGCAGCCAGGGACAGGGGGAGACTGAAGCTTTCTTT	CASSQGQGETEAFF
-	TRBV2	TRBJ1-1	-	TGTGCCAGCAGTGAAATGACTGAAGCTTTCTTT	CASSEMTEAFF
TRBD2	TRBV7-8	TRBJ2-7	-	TGTGCCAGCAGCCCACCTAGCGGGGATCCGTACGAGCAGTACTTC	CASSPPSGDPYEQYF
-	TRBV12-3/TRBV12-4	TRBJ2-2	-	TGTGCCAGCACCTATGGATCCGGGGAGCTGTTTTTT	CASTYGSGELFF
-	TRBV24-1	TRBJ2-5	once	TGTGCCACCAGTGATTTGGGGCAGGGTCGAGAGACCCAGTACTTC	CATSDLGQGRETQYF
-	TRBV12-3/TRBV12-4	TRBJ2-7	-	TGTGCCAGCAGCCTAGGGGCCGGGGACTACGAGCAGTACTTC	CASSLGAGDYEQYF
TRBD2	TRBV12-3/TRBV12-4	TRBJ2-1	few	TGTGCCAGCATCATAGACCCCCGACTAGCGGGAGATTCTGACAATGAGCAGTTCTTC	CASIIDPRLAGDSDNEQFF
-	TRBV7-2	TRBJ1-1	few	TGTGCCAGCAGCTTAGCTCCCGGGGACACTGAAGCTTTCTTT	CASSLAPGDTEAFF
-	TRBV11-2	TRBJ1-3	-	TGTGCCAGCAGCTTAGAATCGGGCCGCGGGAGCTCTGGAAACACCATATATTTT	CASSLESGRGSSGNTIYF
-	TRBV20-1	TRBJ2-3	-	TGCAGTGCTGGAGGGGGCGGAGCCCCCACAGATACGCAGTATTTT	CSAGGGGAPTDTQYF
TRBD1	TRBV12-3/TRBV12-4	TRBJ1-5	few	TGTGCCAGCAGCATCGGACAGGGAAGCAATCAGCCCCAGCATTTT	CASSIGQGSNQPQHF
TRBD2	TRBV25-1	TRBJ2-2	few	TGTGCCAGCAGCCTGGGACTAGCGTACACCGGGGAGCTGTTTTTT	CASSLGLAYTGELFF
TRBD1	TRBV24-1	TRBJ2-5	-	TGTGCCACCAGTGACCCGACAGGGTATATGGAGACCCAGTACTTC	CATSDPTGYMETQYF
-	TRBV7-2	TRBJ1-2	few	TGTGCCAGCAGCTTACGGTGGGACCCTGTGTTAGGCTACACCTTC	CASSLRWDPVLGYTF
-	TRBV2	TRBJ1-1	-	TGTGCCAGCAGTTACGTCAGGGTCACTGAAGCTTTCTTT	CASSYVRVTEAFF
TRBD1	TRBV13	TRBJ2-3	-	TGTGCCAGCAGCCGCACGGGACAGATCCTCACAGATACGCAGTATTTT	CASSRTGQILTDTQYF
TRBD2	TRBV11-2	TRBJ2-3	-	TGTGCCAGCAGCAACCCCGGGGGGACCACCGGGTCCACAGATACGCAGTATTTT	CASSNPGGTTGSTDTQYF
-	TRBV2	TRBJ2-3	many	TGTGCCAGCGGCGACACAGATACGCAGTATTTT	CASGDTDTQYF
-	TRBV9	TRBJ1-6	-	TGTGCCAGCAGCGTAGAGGGAGGGGATCCTAATTCACCCCTCCACTTT	CASSVEGGDPNSPLHF
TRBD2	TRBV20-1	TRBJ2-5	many	TGCAGTGCCTTAGCGGGAGGAAGGGACTACAATGAGCAGTACTTC	CSALAGGRDYNEQYF
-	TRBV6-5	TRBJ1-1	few	TGTGCCAGCATGGGGTTTGAAGCTTTCTTT	CASMGFEAFF
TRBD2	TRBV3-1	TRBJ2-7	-	TGTGCCAGCAGCCCGAGCGGGAGAGGTAACGAGCAGTACTTC	CASSPSGRGNEQYF
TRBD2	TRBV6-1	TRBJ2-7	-	TGTGCCAGCAGTGAACCTAGCGGGAGGTCCTACGAGCAGTACTTC	CASSEPSGRSYEQYF
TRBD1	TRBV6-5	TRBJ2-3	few	TGTGCCAGCAGGGAACAGGGGGCGCGGGCAGATACGCAGTATTTT	CASREQGARADTQYF